The rows below give T cell receptor beta chains drawn from one sample of a study of cytomegalovirus exposure and HLA in healthy donors. Only in-frame clones appear in the TCRdb table, and some are missing; sequencing was by immunoSEQ multiplex PCR. Among roughly 120,000 clones listed, 75% to 90% were seen once. Input material: PBMCs. Receptors originate from a female donor in good health and CMV-seropositive. Each CDR3 is given with its conserved first and last residue. The D gene is left open where the match is weak. Size is stated for part of the rows, as once, few or many counts, or as a class when the clone is expanded.

-	-	TRBV19	TRBJ2-6	TGTGCCAGTAGTATTGCGGCAACTTCTGGGGCCAACGTCCTGACTTTC	CASSIAATSGANVLTF
-	-	TRBV5-5	TRBJ2-7	TGTGCCAGCAGCGCCCCGACAGTAAACGAGCAGTACTTC	CASSAPTVNEQYF
-	TRBD2	TRBV10-3	TRBJ2-3	TGTGCCACTCTATTAGCGGGGGGGACAAATACGCAGTATTTT	CATLLAGGTNTQYF
-	TRBD2	TRBV7-7	TRBJ2-3	TGTGCCAGCAGCTCCGGGACTAGCAGACTCACAGATACGCAGTATTTT	CASSSGTSRLTDTQYF
-	TRBD2	TRBV18	TRBJ2-2	TGTGCCAGCTCACCAGGTTGGCTAGCGGGGTTGAACACCGGGGAGCTGTTTTTT	CASSPGWLAGLNTGELFF
-	-	TRBV4-1	TRBJ2-1	TGCGCCAGCCTACAGGGCCATGAGCAGTTCTTC	CASLQGHEQFF
-	TRBD1	TRBV6-1	TRBJ2-7	TGTGCCAGCAGCAGACAGGGGTGGCTTTACGAGCAGTACTTC	CASSRQGWLYEQYF
few	-	TRBV10-1	TRBJ2-2	TGCGCCAGCAGTGCACTCGACAAGGACACCGGGGAGCTGTTTTTT	CASSALDKDTGELFF
-	-	TRBV7-9	TRBJ1-1	TGTGCCAGCAGCTTATCTCCAGGGCCAGCTTTCTTT	CASSLSPGPAFF
-	TRBD1	TRBV7-9	TRBJ1-4	TGTGCCAGCAGCTTAGGGGGACAGGAACTGTTTTTT	CASSLGGQELFF
-	TRBD2	TRBV19	TRBJ2-3	TGTGCCAGCGGGGGGACAGATACGCAGTATTTT	CASGGTDTQYF
-	TRBD1	TRBV11-2	TRBJ1-2	TGTGCCAGCAGACCCGGACAGGGCTATGGCTACACCTTC	CASRPGQGYGYTF
-	TRBD1	TRBV12-5	TRBJ1-2	TGTGCTAGTGGTTTCCAGGGGGCGGGCGGCTACACCTTC	CASGFQGAGGYTF
few	-	TRBV10-3	TRBJ2-1	TGTGCCATCAGTTACGCGACTCTCTATGAGCAGTTCTTC	CAISYATLYEQFF
once	TRBD2	TRBV6-1	TRBJ2-2	TGTGCCAGCGAGCCGGGAGGCACCGGGGAGCTGTTTTTT	CASEPGGTGELFF
-	-	TRBV7-9	TRBJ1-6	TGTGCCAGCAGCTTAGGAGGAGTCGGTAATTCACCCCTCCACTTT	CASSLGGVGNSPLHF
-	TRBD2	TRBV7-3	TRBJ2-5	TGTGCCAGCAGCTCCGGGGGGCTAGCGGGGGAGGAGACCCAGTACTTC	CASSSGGLAGEETQYF
few	-	TRBV7-3	TRBJ2-7	TGTGCCAGCAGCTTATACGGAGGGGAGCAGTACTTC	CASSLYGGEQYF
once	TRBD1	TRBV18	TRBJ2-3	TGTGCCAGCTCACCCCAGGGGGCAGATACGCAGTATTTT	CASSPQGADTQYF
-	TRBD1	TRBV30	TRBJ1-3	TGTGCCTGGGATTCGACAGGGGCTGGAAACACCATATATTTT	CAWDSTGAGNTIYF
-	-	TRBV28	TRBJ1-4	TGTGCCAGCAGGCCAACGACAGCAACTAATGAAAAACTGTTTTTT	CASRPTTATNEKLFF
-	-	TRBV6-1	TRBJ1-2	TGTGCCAGCAGTGATCCCCAAATGATGCGCGGTGGCGGCTACACCTTC	CASSDPQMMRGGGYTF
-	-	TRBV7-4	TRBJ1-5	TGTGCCAGCAGCTTAGGGGTAACAGGTTATAGCAATCAGCCCCAGCATTTT	CASSLGVTGYSNQPQHF
-	-	TRBV19	TRBJ2-3	TGTGCCAGTAGCCACAGGGAACCGTCAGATACGCAGTATTTT	CASSHREPSDTQYF
-	-	TRBV28	TRBJ2-7	TGTGCCAGCAGTTTTGTTAGCGACGGGCGCGAGCAGTACTTC	CASSFVSDGREQYF
-	TRBD1	TRBV5-1	TRBJ1-2	TGCGCCAGCAGCCCCACCCGGACAGGGTGGTTGCATGGCTACACCTTC	CASSPTRTGWLHGYTF
once	TRBD2	TRBV30	TRBJ2-1	TGTGCCTGGGAACTAGCGGGGGGCACCTACAATGAGCAGTTCTTC	CAWELAGGTYNEQFF
few	TRBD2	TRBV7-2	TRBJ2-7	TGTGCCAGCAGCTATAGCGGGGGGGATTACGAGCAGTACTTC	CASSYSGGDYEQYF
once	TRBD1	TRBV9	TRBJ1-2	TGTGCCAGCAGCGCCAGACAGGGACCTTATGGCTACACCTTC	CASSARQGPYGYTF
-	-	TRBV18	TRBJ1-3	TGTGCCAGCTCACCATTAACGGGAGAAAACACCATATATTTT	CASSPLTGENTIYF
-	-	TRBV23-1	TRBJ2-7	TGCGCCAGCCCCCCCGTCCCAGGGTACTTTTCCGAGCAGTACTTC	CASPPVPGYFSEQYF
-	-	TRBV14	TRBJ2-7	TGTGCCAGCAGCCAGGGACACCAGCGGAACTACGAGCAGTACTTC	CASSQGHQRNYEQYF
-	-	TRBV4-2	TRBJ2-6	TGTGCCAGCAGCCAAGACCAACTAGCTGGGGCCAACGTCCTGACTTTC	CASSQDQLAGANVLTF
-	-	TRBV30	TRBJ1-5	TGTGCCTGGAGTGTCCAAGGTCGCGGGAATCAGCCCCAGCATTTT	CAWSVQGRGNQPQHF
-	TRBD1	TRBV5-1	TRBJ2-7	TGCGCCAGCAGCTTGGAGCCGGGACAGGCCTACGAGCAGTACTTC	CASSLEPGQAYEQYF
-	TRBD2	TRBV18	TRBJ2-3	TGTGCCAGCTCACCGCAAAGCGGGGGCACAGATACGCAGTATTTT	CASSPQSGGTDTQYF
-	TRBD1	TRBV5-4	TRBJ2-5	TGTGCCAGCAGCTTGGGACAGGGAGTAAACCAAGAGACCCAGTACTTC	CASSLGQGVNQETQYF
-	-	TRBV6-1	TRBJ2-7	TGTGCCAGCAGTGGAAACAGCTTCTACGAGCAGTACTTC	CASSGNSFYEQYF
-	-	TRBV5-1	TRBJ2-2	TGCGCCAGCAGCTCCCGAGGATCCGGGAATCCTGCCGGGGAGCTGTTTTTT	CASSSRGSGNPAGELFF
-	TRBD1	TRBV6-5	TRBJ2-1	TGTGCCAGCAGTAAAAGACAGGGTCCTGAGCAGTTCTTC	CASSKRQGPEQFF
-	TRBD2	TRBV11-2	TRBJ2-7	TGTGCCAGCAGCTTAGCATGGACTAGCGGGGCCCTAGCCTACGAGCAGTACTTC	CASSLAWTSGALAYEQYF
-	TRBD1	TRBV18	TRBJ1-1	TGTGCCAGCTCACTTCGACAGGGCATCACTGAAGCTTTCTTT	CASSLRQGITEAFF
-	-	TRBV6-5	TRBJ1-1	TGTGCCAGCACCGTCCTAGAGGGAAACACTGAAGCTTTCTTT	CASTVLEGNTEAFF
-	TRBD2	TRBV6-1	TRBJ2-5	TGTGCCAGCAGTGACGCGGGGGGCCCCCAAGAGACCCAGTACTTC	CASSDAGGPQETQYF
-	-	TRBV28	TRBJ1-6	TGTGCCAGCTCGGGGAATAATTCACCCCTCCACTTT	CASSGNNSPLHF
few	-	TRBV12-5	TRBJ2-7	TGTGCTAGTGGTTTCTCCGGCTACGAGCAGTACTTC	CASGFSGYEQYF
-	-	TRBV15	TRBJ2-1	TGTGCCACCAGTTGGTTTAGTGGGGCAGGGGCTGAGCAGTTCTTC	CATSWFSGAGAEQFF
-	TRBD1	TRBV19	TRBJ2-7	TGTGCCAGTAGTATATATCCCGGGACAGGGGGAGAGCAGTACTTC	CASSIYPGTGGEQYF
-	TRBD2	TRBV6-4	TRBJ2-1	TGTGCCAGCAGTGCCCTAGCGGGGGGCAATGAGCAGTTCTTC	CASSALAGGNEQFF
-	TRBD1	TRBV28	TRBJ1-5	TGTGCCAGCAGTCCGTGGGGGACAGATAGCAATCAGCCCCAGCATTTT	CASSPWGTDSNQPQHF
-	-	TRBV5-4	TRBJ1-3	TGTGCCAGCAGCCAACAGGGAAATGGAAACACCATATATTTT	CASSQQGNGNTIYF
-	-	TRBV30	TRBJ1-1	TGTGCCTGGAGTGTAGTAGCGAACACTGAAGCTTTCTTT	CAWSVVANTEAFF